This T cell receptor beta chain appears in the sequencing data of a study of T cell repertoires in cytomegalovirus infection. TCRdb re-called the reads through MiXCR, storing one row per CDR3 protein. The table lists more than 250,000 distinct CDR3 sequences, approximately 25% of them singletons. Overall study results and limits: Summed frequency of shared TCR beta families picked out CMV carriers who also had the relevant HLA.

To note about this clonotype: Its antigen is not identified.

Germline V gene sequence: CDR1 MNHEY, CDR2 SVGEGT. The CDR3 is 15 residues long. V shed 5 bases and J 3 bases; nucleotides not matched to a gene: 7. The chain combines TRBV6-2 or TRBV6-3 with TRBJ2-3; TRBD2 aligns across 8 bases. Sequenced here: cultured PBMCs, sampled from culture after CMV antigen stimulation. The clonotype comes from a human donor in good health (CMV status not recorded). Some clones in this sample may be carry-over from other donors' samples. The CDR3 DNA follows: TGTGCCAGCAGTCAAATCACGGGGGGGACAGATACGCAGTATTTT. Protein: CASSQITGGTDTQYF.